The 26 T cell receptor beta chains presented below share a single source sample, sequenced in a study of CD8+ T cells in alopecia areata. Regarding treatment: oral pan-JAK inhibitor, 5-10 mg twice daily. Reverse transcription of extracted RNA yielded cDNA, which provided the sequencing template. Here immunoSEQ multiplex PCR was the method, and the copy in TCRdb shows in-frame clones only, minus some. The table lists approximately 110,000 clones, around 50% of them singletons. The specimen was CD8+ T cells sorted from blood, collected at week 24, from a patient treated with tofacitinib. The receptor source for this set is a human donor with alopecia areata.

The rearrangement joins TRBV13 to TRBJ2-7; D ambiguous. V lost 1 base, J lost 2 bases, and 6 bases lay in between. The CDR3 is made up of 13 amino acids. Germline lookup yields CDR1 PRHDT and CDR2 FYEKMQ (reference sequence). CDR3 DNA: TGTGCCAGCAGCTTAGACAACCCCTACGAGCAGTACTTC. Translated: CASSLDNPYEQYF.

The CDR3: CSVVGEGTTGELFF. The CDR3 DNA reads TGCAGCGTTGTGGGGGAGGGCACCACCGGGGAGCTGTTTTTT. This chain connects TRBV29-1 to TRBJ2-2; TRBD2 matches 7 bases. The V segment lost 4 bases and the J segment 4 bases; nucleotides outside the gene matches: 6. CDR1 and CDR2 from the germline V gene are SQVTM and ANQGSEA. The CDR3 contains 14 residues.

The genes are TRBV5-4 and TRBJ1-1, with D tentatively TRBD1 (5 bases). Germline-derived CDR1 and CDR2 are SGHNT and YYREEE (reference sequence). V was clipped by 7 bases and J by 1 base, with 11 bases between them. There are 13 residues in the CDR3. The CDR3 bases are TGTGCCAGCGACAATGACAGGAACACTGAAGCTTTCTTT. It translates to CASDNDRNTEAFF.

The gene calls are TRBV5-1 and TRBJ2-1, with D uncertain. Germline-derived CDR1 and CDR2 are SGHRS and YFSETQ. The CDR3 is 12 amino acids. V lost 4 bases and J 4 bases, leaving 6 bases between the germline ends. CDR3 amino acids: CASSRLYNEQFF. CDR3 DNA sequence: TGCGCCAGCAGCCGGTTGTACAATGAGCAGTTCTTC.

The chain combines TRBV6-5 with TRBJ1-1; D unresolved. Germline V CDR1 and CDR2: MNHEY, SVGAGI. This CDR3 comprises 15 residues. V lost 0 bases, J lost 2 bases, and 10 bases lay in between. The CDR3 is CASSYSEGSNTEAFF. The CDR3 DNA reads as TGTGCCAGCAGTTACTCGGAGGGTAGCAACACTGAAGCTTTCTTT.

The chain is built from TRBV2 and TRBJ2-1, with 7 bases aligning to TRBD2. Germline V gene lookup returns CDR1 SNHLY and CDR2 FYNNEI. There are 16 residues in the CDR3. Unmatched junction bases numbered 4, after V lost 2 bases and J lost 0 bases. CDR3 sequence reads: CASSESPGGSYNEQFF. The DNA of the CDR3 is TGTGCCAGCAGTGAAAGTCCGGGGGGCTCCTACAATGAGCAGTTCTTC.

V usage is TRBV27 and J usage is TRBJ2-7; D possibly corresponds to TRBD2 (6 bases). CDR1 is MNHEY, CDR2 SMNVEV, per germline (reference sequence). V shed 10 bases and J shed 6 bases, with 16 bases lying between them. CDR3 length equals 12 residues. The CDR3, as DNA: TGTGCCACCTCGTACGGAGGGGTCGAGCAGTACTTC. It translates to CATSYGGVEQYF.

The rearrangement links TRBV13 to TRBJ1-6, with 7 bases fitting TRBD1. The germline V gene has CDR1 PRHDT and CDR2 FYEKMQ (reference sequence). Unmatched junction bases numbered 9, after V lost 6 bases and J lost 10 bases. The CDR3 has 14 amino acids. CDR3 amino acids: CASRLLRGGSPLHF. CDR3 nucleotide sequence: TGTGCCAGCAGACTCCTCAGGGGGGGGTCACCCCTCCACTTT.

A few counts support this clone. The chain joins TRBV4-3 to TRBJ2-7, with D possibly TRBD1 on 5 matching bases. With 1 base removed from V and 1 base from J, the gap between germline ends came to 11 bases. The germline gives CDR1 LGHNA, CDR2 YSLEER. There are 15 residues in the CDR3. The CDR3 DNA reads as TGCGCCAGCAGCCAAGCTGGGGCAAAATCCTACGAGCAGTACTTC. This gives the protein CASSQAGAKSYEQYF.

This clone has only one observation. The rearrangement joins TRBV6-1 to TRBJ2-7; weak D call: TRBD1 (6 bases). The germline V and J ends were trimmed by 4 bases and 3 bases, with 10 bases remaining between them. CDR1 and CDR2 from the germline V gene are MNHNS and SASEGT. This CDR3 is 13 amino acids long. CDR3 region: CASSVGQIYEQYF. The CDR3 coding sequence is TGTGCCAGCAGTGTTGGACAGATCTACGAGCAGTACTTC.

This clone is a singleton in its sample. The CDR3 loop is CASSIGTGYGYTF. Here the CDR3 DNA reads TGTGCCAGCAGTATCGGGACGGGCTATGGCTACACCTTC. The rearrangement uses TRBV25-1 and TRBJ1-2; maybe TRBD1 (5 bases). The CDR3 runs to 13 residues. Germline CDR1 and CDR2: MGHDK and SYGVNS. V was cut by 5 bases and J by 4 bases, with 11 bases left in between.

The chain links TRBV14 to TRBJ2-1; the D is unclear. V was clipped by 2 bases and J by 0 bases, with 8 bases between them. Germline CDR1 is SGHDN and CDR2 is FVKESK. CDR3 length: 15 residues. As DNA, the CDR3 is TGTGCCAGCAGCCAACTACCGAGCTCCTACAATGAGCAGTTCTTC. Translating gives CASSQLPSSYNEQFF.

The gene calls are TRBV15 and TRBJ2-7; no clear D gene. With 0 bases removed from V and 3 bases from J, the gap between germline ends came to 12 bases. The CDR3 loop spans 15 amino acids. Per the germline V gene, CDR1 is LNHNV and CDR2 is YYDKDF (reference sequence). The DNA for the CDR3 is TGTGCCACCAGCAGAGATGGGAACAGATTCTACGAGCAGTACTTC. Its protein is CATSRDGNRFYEQYF.

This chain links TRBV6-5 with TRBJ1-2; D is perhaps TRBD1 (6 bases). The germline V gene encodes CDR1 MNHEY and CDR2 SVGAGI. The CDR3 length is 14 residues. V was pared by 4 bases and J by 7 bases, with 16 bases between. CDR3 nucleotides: TGTGCCAGCAGTTCAGGGGCTCGCCTGGGTGGCTACACCTTC. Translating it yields CASSSGARLGGYTF.

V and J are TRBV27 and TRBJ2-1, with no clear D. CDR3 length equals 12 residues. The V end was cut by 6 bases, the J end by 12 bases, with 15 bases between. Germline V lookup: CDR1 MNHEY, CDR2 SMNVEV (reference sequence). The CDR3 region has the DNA TGTGCCAGCAGCTCCAGTCTACCTGGGCAGTTCTTC. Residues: CASSSSLPGQFF.

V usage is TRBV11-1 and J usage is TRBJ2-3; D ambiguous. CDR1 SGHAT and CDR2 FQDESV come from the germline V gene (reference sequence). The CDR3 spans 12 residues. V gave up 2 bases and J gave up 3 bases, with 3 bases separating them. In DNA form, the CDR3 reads TGTGCCAGCAGCTTACGAACAGATACGCAGTATTTT. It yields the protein CASSLRTDTQYF.

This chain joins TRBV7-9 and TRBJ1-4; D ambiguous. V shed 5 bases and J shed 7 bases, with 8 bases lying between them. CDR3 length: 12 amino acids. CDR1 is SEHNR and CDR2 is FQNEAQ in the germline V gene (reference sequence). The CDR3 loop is CASSDSREKLFF. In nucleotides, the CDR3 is TGTGCCAGCAGCGATTCTCGTGAAAAACTGTTTTTT.

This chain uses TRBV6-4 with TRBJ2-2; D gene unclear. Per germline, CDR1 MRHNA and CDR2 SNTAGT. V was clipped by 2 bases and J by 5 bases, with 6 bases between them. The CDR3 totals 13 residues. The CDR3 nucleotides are TGTGCCAGCAGTGACGAAGGGACCGGGGAGCTGTTTTTT. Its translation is CASSDEGTGELFF.

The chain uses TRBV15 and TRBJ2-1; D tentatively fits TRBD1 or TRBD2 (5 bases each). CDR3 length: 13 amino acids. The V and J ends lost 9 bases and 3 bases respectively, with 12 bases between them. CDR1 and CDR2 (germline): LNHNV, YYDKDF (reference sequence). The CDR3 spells CATGETIYNEQFF. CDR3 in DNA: TGTGCCACGGGGGAGACCATCTACAATGAGCAGTTCTTC.

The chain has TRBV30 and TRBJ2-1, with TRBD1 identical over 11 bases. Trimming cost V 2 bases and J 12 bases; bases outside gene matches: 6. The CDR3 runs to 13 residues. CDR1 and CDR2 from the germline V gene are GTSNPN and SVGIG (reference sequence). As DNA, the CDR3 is TGTGCCTGGAGTTCGGGACAGGGGGTAGGGCAGTTCTTC. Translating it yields CAWSSGQGVGQFF.

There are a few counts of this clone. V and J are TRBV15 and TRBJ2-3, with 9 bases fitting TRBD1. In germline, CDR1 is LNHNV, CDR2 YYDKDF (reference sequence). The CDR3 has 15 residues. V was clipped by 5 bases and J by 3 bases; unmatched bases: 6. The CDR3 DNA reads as TGTGCCACCAGCGCACCGGGACAGGGAACAGATACGCAGTATTTT. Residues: CATSAPGQGTDTQYF.

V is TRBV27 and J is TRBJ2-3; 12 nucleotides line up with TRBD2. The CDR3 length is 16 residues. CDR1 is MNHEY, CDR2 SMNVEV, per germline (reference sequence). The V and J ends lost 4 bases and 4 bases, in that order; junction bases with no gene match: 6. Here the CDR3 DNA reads TGTGCCAGCAGTTCCCTAGCGGGGGGGGGCCCAGATACGCAGTATTTT. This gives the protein CASSSLAGGGPDTQYF.

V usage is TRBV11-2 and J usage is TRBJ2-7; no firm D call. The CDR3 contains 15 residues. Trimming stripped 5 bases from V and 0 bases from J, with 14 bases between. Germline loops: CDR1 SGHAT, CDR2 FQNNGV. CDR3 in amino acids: CASSLRRGLSYEQYF. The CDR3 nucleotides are TGTGCCAGCAGCCTAAGACGTGGTCTCTCCTACGAGCAGTACTTC.

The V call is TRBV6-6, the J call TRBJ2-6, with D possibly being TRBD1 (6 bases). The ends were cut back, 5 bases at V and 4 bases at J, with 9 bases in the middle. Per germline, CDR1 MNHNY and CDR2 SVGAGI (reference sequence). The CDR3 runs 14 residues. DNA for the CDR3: TGTGCCAGCAGTCAAACAGGGGGGGCCAACGTCCTGACTTTC. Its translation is CASSQTGGANVLTF.

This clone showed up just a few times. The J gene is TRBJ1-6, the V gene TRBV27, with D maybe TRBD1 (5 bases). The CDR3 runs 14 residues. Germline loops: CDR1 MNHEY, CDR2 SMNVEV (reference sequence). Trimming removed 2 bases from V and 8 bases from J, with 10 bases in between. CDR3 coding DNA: TGTGCCAGCAGTTTAGGGGGGGGTGATTCACCCCTCCACTTT. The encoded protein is CASSLGGGDSPLHF.

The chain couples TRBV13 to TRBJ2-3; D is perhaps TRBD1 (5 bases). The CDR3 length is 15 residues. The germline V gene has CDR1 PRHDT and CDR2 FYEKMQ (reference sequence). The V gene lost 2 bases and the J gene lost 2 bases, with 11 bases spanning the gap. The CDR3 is CASSLSGLSTDTQYF. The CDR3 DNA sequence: TGTGCCAGCAGCTTATCAGGGCTCTCCACAGATACGCAGTATTTT.